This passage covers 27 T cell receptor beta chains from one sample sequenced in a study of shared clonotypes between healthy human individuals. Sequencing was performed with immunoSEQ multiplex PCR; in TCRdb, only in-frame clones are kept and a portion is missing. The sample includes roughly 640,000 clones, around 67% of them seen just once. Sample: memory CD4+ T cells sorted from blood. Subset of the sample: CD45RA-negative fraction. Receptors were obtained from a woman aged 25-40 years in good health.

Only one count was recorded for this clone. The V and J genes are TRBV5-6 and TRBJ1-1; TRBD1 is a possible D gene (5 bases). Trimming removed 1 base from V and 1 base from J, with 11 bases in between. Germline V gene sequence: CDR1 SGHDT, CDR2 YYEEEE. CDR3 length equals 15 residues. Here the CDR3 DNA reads TGTGCCAGCAGCTTGCGGTACAGGCAGAACACTGAAGCTTTCTTT. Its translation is CASSLRYRQNTEAFF. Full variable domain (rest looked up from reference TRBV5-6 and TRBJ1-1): DAGVTQSPTHLIKTRGQQVTLRCSPKSGHDTVSWYQQALGQGPQFIFQYYEEEERQRGNFPDRFSGHQFPNYSSELNVNALLLGDSALYLCASSLRYRQNTEAFFGQGTRLTVV.

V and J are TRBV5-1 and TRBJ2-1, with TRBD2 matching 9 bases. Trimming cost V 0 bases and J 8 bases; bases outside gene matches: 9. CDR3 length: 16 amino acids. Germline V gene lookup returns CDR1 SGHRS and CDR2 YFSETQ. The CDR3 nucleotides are TGCGCCAGCAGCTTGGCCTCTAGCGGGACGGTAGATGAGCAGTTCTTC. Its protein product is CASSLASSGTVDEQFF.

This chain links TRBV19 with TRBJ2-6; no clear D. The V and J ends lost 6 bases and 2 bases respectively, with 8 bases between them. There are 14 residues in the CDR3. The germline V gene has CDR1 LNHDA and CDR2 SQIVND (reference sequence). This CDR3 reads CASRLGAGANVLTF. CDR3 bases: TGTGCCAGTAGACTTGGGGCTGGGGCCAACGTCCTGACTTTC. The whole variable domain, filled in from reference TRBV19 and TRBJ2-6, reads DGGITQSPKYLFRKEGQNVTLSCEQNLNHDAMYWYRQDPGQGLRLIYYSQIVNDFQKGDIAEGYSVSREKKESFPLTVTSAQKNPTAFYLCASRLGAGANVLTFGAGSRLTVL.

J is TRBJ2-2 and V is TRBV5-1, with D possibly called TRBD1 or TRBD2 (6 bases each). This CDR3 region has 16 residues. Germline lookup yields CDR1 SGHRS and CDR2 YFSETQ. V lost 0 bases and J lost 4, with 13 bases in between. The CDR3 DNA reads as TGCGCCAGCAGCTTGGATGGGGGGCCGGCCACCGGGGAGCTGTTTTTT. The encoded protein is CASSLDGGPATGELFF.

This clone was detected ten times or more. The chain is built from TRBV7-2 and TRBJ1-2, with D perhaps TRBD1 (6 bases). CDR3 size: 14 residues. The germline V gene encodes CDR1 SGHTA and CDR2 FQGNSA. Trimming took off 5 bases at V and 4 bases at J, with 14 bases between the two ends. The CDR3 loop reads CASSTTSGAYGYTF. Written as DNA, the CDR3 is TGTGCCAGCAGCACTACGTCAGGGGCCTATGGCTACACCTTC.

DNA of the CDR3: TGTGCCATCGGAGGAGGGCACCCAACTAATGAAAAACTGTTTTTT. Residues: CAIGGGHPTNEKLFF. The genes are TRBV10-3 and TRBJ1-4; no clear D. Germline V gives CDR1 ENHRY, CDR2 SYGVKD. CDR3 size: 15 residues. Trimming left V 8 bases short and J 0 bases short, with 13 bases between.

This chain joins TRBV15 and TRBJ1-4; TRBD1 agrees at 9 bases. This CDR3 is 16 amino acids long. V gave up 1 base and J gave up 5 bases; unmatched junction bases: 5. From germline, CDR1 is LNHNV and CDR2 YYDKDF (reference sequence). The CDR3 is CATSRGEGQGNEKLFF. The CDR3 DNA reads TGTGCCACCAGCAGAGGAGAGGGACAGGGCAATGAAAAACTGTTTTTT.

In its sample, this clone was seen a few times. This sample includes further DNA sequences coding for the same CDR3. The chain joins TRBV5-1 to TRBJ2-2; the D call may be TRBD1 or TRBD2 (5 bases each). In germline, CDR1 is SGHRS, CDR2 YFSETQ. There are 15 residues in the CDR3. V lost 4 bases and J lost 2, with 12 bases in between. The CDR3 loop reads CASSPGTENTGELFF. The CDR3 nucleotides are TGCGCCAGCAGCCCCGGGACGGAAAACACCGGGGAGCTGTTTTTT.

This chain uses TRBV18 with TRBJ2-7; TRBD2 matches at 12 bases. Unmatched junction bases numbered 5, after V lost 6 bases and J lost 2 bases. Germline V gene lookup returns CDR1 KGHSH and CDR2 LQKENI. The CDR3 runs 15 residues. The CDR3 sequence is CASSGGLAGTYEQYF. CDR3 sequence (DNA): TGTGCCAGCTCGGGCGGACTAGCGGGGACCTACGAGCAGTACTTC.

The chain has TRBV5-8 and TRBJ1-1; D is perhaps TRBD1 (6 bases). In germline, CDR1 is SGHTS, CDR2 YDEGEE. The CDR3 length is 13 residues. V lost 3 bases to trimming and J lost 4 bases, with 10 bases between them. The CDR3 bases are TGTGCCAGCAGCTCCAGGGGCCTCACTGAAGCTTTCTTT. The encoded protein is CASSSRGLTEAFF.

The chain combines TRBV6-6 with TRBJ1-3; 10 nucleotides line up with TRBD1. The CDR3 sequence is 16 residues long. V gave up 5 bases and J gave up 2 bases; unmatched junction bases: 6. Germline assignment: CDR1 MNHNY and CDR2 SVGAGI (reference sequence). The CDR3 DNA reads TGTGCCAGCAGTCAAGGGACAGGGGTCACTGGAAACACCATATATTTT. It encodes CASSQGTGVTGNTIYF.

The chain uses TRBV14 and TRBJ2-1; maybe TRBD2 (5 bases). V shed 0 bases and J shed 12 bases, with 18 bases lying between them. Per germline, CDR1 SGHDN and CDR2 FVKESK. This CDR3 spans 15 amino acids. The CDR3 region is CASSQDLAAYSGQFF. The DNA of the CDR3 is TGTGCCAGCAGCCAAGATCTAGCAGCGTACTCTGGGCAGTTCTTC. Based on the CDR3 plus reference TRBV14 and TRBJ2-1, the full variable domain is EAGVTQFPSHSVIEKGQTVTLRCDPISGHDNLYWYRRVMGKEIKFLLHFVKESKQDESGMPNNRFLAERTGGTYSTLKVQPAELEDSGVYFCASSQDLAAYSGQFFGPGTRLTVL.

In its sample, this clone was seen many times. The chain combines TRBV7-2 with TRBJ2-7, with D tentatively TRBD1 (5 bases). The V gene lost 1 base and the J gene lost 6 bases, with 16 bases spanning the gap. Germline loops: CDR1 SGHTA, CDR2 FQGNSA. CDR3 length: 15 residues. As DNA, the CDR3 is TGTGCCAGCAGCTTAGGGACACTCCCTTGGGGCGAGCAGTACTTC. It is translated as CASSLGTLPWGEQYF.

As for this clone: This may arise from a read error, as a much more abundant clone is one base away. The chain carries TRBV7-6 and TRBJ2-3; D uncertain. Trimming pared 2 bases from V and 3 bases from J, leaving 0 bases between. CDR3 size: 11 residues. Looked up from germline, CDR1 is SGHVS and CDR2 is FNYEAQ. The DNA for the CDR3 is TGTGCCAGCAGCTTAACAGATACGCAGTATTTT. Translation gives CASSLTDTQYF.

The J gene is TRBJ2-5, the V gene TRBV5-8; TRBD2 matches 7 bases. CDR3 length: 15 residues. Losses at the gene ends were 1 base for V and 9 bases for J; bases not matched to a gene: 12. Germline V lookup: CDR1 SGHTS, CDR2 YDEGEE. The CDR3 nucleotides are TGTGCCAGCAGCTTGCCCGGGACGTCAAGCGGGGCCCAGTACTTC. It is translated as CASSLPGTSSGAQYF.

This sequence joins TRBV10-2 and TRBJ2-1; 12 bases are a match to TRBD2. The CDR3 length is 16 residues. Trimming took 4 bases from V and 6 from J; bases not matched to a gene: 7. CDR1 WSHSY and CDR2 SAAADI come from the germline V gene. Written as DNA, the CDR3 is TGCGCCAGCAGTGCCACGACTAGCGGGAGTCTCAATGAGCAGTTCTTC. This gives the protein CASSATTSGSLNEQFF.

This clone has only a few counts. The CDR3 nucleotides read TGTGCCAGTGCTCCTTACGAGGGGGAGCTGTTTTTT. Translated: CASAPYEGELFF. The chain uses TRBV7-2 and TRBJ2-2; no clear D gene. This CDR3 has 12 amino acids. V lost 9 bases, J lost 8 bases, and 13 bases lay in between. CDR1 and CDR2 from the germline V gene are SGHTA and FQGNSA.

The CDR3 coding sequence is TGCAGCGTTTTGGGAATAGCGGGAGGCACAGATACGCAGTATTTT. Protein sequence: CSVLGIAGGTDTQYF. The rearrangement joins TRBV29-1 to TRBJ2-3, with 9 bases matching TRBD2. The CDR3 loop spans 15 amino acids. Germline V gene data show CDR1 as SQVTM and CDR2 as ANQGSEA. After removal of 5 bases from V and 1 base from J, the junction contained 7 bases not matched to a gene.

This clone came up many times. CDR3 region: CASSPGGQRNTEAFF. The DNA for the CDR3 is TGTGCCAGCAGCCCGGGGGGACAGAGAAACACTGAAGCTTTCTTT. V and J are TRBV7-9 and TRBJ1-1; 7 nucleotides match TRBD1. CDR3 size: 15 residues. Germline CDR1 SEHNR, CDR2 FQNEAQ (reference sequence). Unmatched junction bases numbered 8, after V lost 5 bases and J lost 2 bases.

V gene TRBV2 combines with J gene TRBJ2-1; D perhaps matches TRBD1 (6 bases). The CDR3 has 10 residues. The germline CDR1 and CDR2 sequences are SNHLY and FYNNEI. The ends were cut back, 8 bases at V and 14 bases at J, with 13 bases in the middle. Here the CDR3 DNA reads TGTGCCAGCCGCATACAGGGAAAGTTCTTC. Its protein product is CASRIQGKFF.

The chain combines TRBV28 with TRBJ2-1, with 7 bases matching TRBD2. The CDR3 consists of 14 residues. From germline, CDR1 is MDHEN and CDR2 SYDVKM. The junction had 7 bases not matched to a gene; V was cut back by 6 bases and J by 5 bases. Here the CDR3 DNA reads TGTGCCAGCAGCCTGCGGGAGCCCCACAATGAGCAGTTCTTC. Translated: CASSLREPHNEQFF.

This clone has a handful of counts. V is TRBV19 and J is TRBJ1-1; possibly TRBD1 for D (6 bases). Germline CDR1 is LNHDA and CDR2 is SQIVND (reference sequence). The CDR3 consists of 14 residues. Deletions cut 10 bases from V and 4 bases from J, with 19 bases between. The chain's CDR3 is CATGYRVDGTEAFF. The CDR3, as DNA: TGTGCCACAGGGTACAGGGTTGATGGCACTGAAGCTTTCTTT.

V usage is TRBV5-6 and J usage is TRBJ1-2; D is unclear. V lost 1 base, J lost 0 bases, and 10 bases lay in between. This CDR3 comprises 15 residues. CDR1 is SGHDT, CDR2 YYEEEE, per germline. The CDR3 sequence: CASSLFTATNYGYTF. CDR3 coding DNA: TGTGCCAGCAGCTTGTTTACAGCAACTAACTATGGCTACACCTTC.

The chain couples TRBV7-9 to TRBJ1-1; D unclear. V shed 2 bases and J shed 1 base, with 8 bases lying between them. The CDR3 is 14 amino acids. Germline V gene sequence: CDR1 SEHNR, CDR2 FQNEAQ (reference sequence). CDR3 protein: CASSLLRQNTEAFF. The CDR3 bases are TGTGCCAGCAGCTTATTGAGACAGAACACTGAAGCTTTCTTT.

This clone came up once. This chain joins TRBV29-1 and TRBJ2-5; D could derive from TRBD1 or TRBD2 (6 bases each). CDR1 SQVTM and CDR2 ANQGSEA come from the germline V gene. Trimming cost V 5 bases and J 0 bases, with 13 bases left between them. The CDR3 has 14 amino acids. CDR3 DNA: TGCAGCGTTTCCGGCGGGACACACCAAGAGACCCAGTACTTC. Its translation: CSVSGGTHQETQYF.

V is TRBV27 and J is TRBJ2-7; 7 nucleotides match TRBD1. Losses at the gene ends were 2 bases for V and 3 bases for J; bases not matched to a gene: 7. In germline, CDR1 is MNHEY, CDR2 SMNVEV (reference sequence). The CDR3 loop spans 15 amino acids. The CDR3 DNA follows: TGTGCCAGCAGTTTACGCGGACAGGAAAACTACGAGCAGTACTTC. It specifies CASSLRGQENYEQYF.

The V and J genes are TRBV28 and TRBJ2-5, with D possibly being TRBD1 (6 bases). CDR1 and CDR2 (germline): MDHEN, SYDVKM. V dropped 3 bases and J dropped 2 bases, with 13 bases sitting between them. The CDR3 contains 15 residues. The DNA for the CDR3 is TGTGCCAGCAGTTTCCCGGGACAAGTACAAGAGACCCAGTACTTC. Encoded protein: CASSFPGQVQETQYF.